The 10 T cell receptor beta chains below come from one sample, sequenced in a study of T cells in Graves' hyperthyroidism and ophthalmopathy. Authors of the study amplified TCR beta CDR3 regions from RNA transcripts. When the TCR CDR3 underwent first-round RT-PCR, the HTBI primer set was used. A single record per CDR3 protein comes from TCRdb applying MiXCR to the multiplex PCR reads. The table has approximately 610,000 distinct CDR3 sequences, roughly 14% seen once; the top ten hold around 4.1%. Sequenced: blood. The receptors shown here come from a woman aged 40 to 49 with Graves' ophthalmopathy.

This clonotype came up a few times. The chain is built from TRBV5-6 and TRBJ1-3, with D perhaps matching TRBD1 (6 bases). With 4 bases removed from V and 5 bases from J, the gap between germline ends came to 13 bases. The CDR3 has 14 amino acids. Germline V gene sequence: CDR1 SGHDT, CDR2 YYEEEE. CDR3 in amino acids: CASSQRGGRNTIYF. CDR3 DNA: TGTGCCAGCAGCCAGAGGGGGGGTAGAAACACCATATATTTT.

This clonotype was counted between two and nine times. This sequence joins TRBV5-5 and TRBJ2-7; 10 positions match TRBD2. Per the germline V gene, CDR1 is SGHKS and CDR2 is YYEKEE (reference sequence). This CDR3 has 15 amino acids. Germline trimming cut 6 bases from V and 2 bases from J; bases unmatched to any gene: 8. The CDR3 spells CASNTGTSATYEQYF. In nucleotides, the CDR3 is TGTGCCAGCAACACCGGGACTAGCGCTACCTACGAGCAGTACTTC.

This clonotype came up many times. The CDR3 loop reads CASSEALGLSYEQYF. DNA of the CDR3: TGTGCCAGCAGTGAAGCGCTTGGGCTCTCCTACGAGCAGTACTTC. The V call is TRBV6-1, the J call TRBJ2-7; D is uncertain. The CDR3 has 15 residues. CDR1 is MNHNS and CDR2 is SASEGT in the germline V gene. V lost 0 bases, J lost 0 bases, and 9 bases lay in between.

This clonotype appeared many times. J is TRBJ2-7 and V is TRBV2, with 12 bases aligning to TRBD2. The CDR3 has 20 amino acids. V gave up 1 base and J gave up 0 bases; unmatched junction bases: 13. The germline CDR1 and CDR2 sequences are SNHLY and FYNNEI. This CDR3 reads CASSEGWASGRVIFSYEQYF. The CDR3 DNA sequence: TGTGCCAGCAGTGAAGGATGGGCTAGCGGGAGGGTTATCTTCTCCTACGAGCAGTACTTC.

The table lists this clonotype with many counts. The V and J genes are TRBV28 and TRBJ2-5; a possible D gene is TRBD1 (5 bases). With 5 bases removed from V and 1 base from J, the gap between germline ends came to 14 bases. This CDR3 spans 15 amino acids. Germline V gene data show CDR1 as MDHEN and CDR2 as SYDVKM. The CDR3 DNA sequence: TGTGCCAGCAGTGGACCGACAGATGCCCAAGAGACCCAGTACTTC. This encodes CASSGPTDAQETQYF.

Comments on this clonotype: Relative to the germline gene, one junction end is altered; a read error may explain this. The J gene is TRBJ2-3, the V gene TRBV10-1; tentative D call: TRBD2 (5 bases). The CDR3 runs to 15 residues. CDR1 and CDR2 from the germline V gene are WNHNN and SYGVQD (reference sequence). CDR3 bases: TGCGCCAGCAGTGAAACAGACCCTAGCACAGATATGCAGTATTTT. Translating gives CASSETDPSTDMQYF.

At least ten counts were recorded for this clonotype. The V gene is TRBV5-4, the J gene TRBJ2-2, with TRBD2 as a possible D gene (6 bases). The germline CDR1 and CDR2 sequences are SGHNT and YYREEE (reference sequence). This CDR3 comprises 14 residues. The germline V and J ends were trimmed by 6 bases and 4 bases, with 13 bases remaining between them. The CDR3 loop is CASTQGGGTGELFF. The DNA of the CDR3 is TGTGCCAGCACCCAGGGAGGAGGCACCGGGGAGCTGTTTTTT.

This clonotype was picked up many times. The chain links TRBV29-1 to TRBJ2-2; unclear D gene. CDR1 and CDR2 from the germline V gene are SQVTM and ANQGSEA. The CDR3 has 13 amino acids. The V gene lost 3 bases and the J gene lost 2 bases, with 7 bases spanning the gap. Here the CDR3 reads CSVDPDNTGELFF. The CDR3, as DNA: TGCAGCGTTGACCCGGATAACACCGGGGAGCTGTTTTTT.

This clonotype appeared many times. As DNA, the CDR3 is TGTGCCACCAGTGACCCGGGACTAGCGGGAGGGGCCGGGGAGCTGTTTTTT. Translated, it gives CATSDPGLAGGAGELFF. This chain links TRBV24-1 with TRBJ2-2; TRBD2 aligns across 16 bases. The V and J ends lost 4 bases and 6 bases, in that order; junction bases with no gene match: 4. The CDR3 length is 17 residues. The germline CDR1 and CDR2 sequences are KGHDR and SFDVKD.

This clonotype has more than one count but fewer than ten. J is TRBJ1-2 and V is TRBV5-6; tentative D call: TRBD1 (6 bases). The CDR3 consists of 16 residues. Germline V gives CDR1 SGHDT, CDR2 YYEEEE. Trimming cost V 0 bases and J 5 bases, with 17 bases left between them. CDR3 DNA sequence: TGTGCCAGCAGCTTGGTGGGGGCGCCGGATCAATATGGCTACACCTTC. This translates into CASSLVGAPDQYGYTF.